This T cell receptor beta chain was sequenced in a study of blood T cell repertoires in COVID-19. As for the study in general: Nucleic acid was either cDNA or gDNA, and it came from T cells, B-cell-depleted T cells, or PBMCs.

Original methodology: Researchers report that nucleated cell counts were estimated from reference gene primer amplification. Here immunoSEQ multiplex PCR was the method, and the copy in TCRdb shows in-frame clones only, minus some. The V and J calls and clone size come from that table; D and trimming were worked out from the DNA. The sample lists approximately 100,000 clones, about 87% occurring once. The CDR3 extends over 16 amino acids. V dropped 5 bases and J dropped 10; count of bases not matched to a gene: 13. Germline CDR1 and CDR2: MNHEY and SMNVEV (reference sequence). A Seattle source enrolled patients during active infection and followed them longitudinally.

The receptor was isolated from a human donor with COVID-19, enrolled during active disease. The donor label of this sample is uncertain. Sequencing was performed on peripheral blood. The V call is TRBV27, the J call TRBJ1-6, with 8 bases fitting TRBD1. CDR3 region: CASSLHLTGAISPLHF. DNA of the CDR3: TGTGCCAGCAGTCTCCACTTGACAGGGGCAATATCACCCCTCCACTTT.